The 6 T cell receptor beta chains below come from one sample, sequenced in a study of OX40 agonist ivuxolimab in advanced cancers. Sequencing was performed with immunoSEQ multiplex PCR; in TCRdb, only in-frame clones are kept and a portion is missing. The sample has around 72,000 clones, about 84% seen once. The starting material was CD4+ or CD8+ T cells sorted from blood, obtained in a trial of the OX40 agonist ivuxolimab. All receptors derive from an adult with an advanced solid tumor such as melanoma, head and neck, liver or kidney cancer.

The chain joins TRBV7-6 to TRBJ2-5; D possibly corresponds to TRBD1 (5 bases). This CDR3 has 15 amino acids. Germline CDR1 and CDR2: SGHVS and FNYEAQ. V lost 1 base, J lost 5 bases, and 14 bases lay in between. This chain's CDR3 is CASSLGQGKKETQYF. Written as DNA, the CDR3 is TGTGCCAGCAGCTTAGGTCAGGGAAAGAAGGAGACCCAGTACTTC.

The genes are TRBV29-1 and TRBJ2-1; D possibly corresponds to TRBD2 (5 bases). V gave up 0 bases and J gave up 5 bases, with 26 bases separating them. CDR1 and CDR2 (germline): SQVTM, ANQGSEA. This CDR3 is 19 amino acids long. This CDR3 is CSVEDSRIQSHEEDNEQFF. The CDR3 coding sequence is TGCAGCGTTGAAGACTCCCGTATTCAATCGCACGAGGAGGACAATGAGCAGTTCTTC.

This clone has a single count. This chain links TRBV7-8 with TRBJ2-1; TRBD1 might be the D (6 bases). Germline V gene sequence: CDR1 SGHVS, CDR2 FQNEAQ. V was cut by 4 bases and J by 0 bases, with 13 bases left in between. CDR3 length equals 16 residues. The CDR3 region is CASSSTGIYSYNEQFF. The CDR3 nucleotides are TGTGCCAGCAGCTCTACAGGGATTTACTCCTACAATGAGCAGTTCTTC.

The chain joins TRBV5-1 to TRBJ2-5; a possible D gene is TRBD1 (6 bases). Trimming removed 7 bases from V and 1 base from J, with 8 bases in between. The length of the CDR3 is 12 residues. Germline loops: CDR1 SGHRS, CDR2 YFSETQ. The CDR3 DNA reads as TGCGCCAGCGGACAGACCCAAGAGACCCAGTACTTC. This translates into CASGQTQETQYF.

The V and J genes are TRBV5-5 and TRBJ1-1; TRBD1 aligns across 7 bases. The CDR3 covers 16 residues. The V and J ends lost 0 bases and 4 bases, in that order; junction bases with no gene match: 9. From germline, CDR1 is SGHKS and CDR2 YYEKEE (reference sequence). The CDR3 nucleotides read TGTGCCAGCAGCTTGGTACAGGGGCGATTGGGCACTGAAGCTTTCTTT. Translated, it gives CASSLVQGRLGTEAFF. Full variable domain (remainder filled in from reference TRBV5-5 and TRBJ1-1): DAGVTQSPTHLIKTRGQQVTLRCSPISGHKSVSWYQQVLGQGPQFIFQYYEKEERGRGNFPDRFSARQFPNYSSELNVNALLLGDSALYLCASSLVQGRLGTEAFFGQGTRLTVV.

The chain links TRBV6-6 to TRBJ2-7; a weak D match, TRBD1 (5 bases). V lost 0 bases, J lost 5 bases, and 14 bases lay in between. Germline lookup yields CDR1 MNHNY and CDR2 SVGAGI (reference sequence). This CDR3 has 15 residues. The CDR3 reads CASSYSTSGSHEQYV. The CDR3 DNA reads as TGTGCCAGCAGTTACTCGACATCAGGGTCACACGAGCAGTACGTC.